The 20 T cell receptor beta chains below come from one sample, sequenced in a study of cytomegalovirus exposure and HLA in healthy donors. The primer mix had 60 Vbeta and 13 Jbeta primers. Method: immunoSEQ multiplex PCR; TCRdb's copy keeps in-frame clones and lacks some. The sample holds roughly 86,000 clones; about three fifths are singletons and the top ten take around 4%. The source material was PBMCs. These receptor sequences come from a man between 25 and 39 years old in good health and CMV-seronegative.

The genes are TRBV19 and TRBJ2-4; 7 bases are shared with TRBD1. With V trimmed by 5 bases and J by 8 bases, 6 bases remained unmatched. The CDR3 extends over 13 amino acids. Germline V gene lookup returns CDR1 LNHDA and CDR2 SQIVND (reference sequence). The DNA for the CDR3 is TGTGCCAGTAGTTGGAGACAGGGAGACATTCAGTACTTC. Amino acid sequence: CASSWRQGDIQYF.

The CDR3 sequence: CASSVRTGGADTQYF. The CDR3 nucleotides read TGTGCCAGCAGTGTGCGGACAGGGGGCGCAGATACGCAGTATTTT. The V and J genes are TRBV6-1 and TRBJ2-3; 11 bases align to TRBD1. Germline CDR1 reads MNHNS; CDR2 reads SASEGT. The CDR3 spans 15 residues. V was clipped by 4 bases and J by 4 bases; unmatched bases: 4.

This rearrangement joins TRBV28 to TRBJ1-2; D gene ambiguous. V was clipped by 4 bases and J by 8 bases, with 14 bases between them. Germline V gene sequence: CDR1 MDHEN, CDR2 SYDVKM. The CDR3 has 13 amino acids. The CDR3 protein is CASSSRGREGYTF. CDR3 bases: TGTGCCAGCAGTTCGCGCGGTCGGGAGGGCTACACCTTC.

This clone was recorded once. The rearrangement uses TRBV30 and TRBJ2-1; TRBD2 is a possible D gene (5 bases). The V end was cut by 0 bases, the J end by 4 bases, with 19 bases between. The CDR3 contains 17 residues. Germline CDR1 reads GTSNPN; CDR2 reads SVGIG (reference sequence). CDR3 sequence (DNA): TGTGCCTGGAGTGTATTTGGAAGGCGGACTTTTTACAATGAGCAGTTCTTC. Translation gives CAWSVFGRRTFYNEQFF.

The chain uses TRBV9 and TRBJ2-5; 7 bases are a match to TRBD1. Germline V gene data show CDR1 as SGDLS and CDR2 as YYNGEE. The CDR3 spans 15 residues. V was clipped by 4 bases and J by 3 bases; unmatched bases: 9. The CDR3 DNA reads as TGTGCCAGCAGCCCTCGGGACAGAAGGGAAGAGACCCAGTACTTC. This codes for CASSPRDRREETQYF.

The sample holds a few counts of this clone. The chain employs TRBV30 and TRBJ1-4; TRBD1 matches at 11 bases. The CDR3 extends over 14 amino acids. Germline V gene sequence: CDR1 GTSNPN, CDR2 SVGIG (reference sequence). V was clipped by 4 bases and J by 8 bases; unmatched bases: 6. In DNA, the CDR3 is TGTGCCTGGACGCTCGGACAGGGGGCAGAAAAACTGTTTTTT. This translates into CAWTLGQGAEKLFF.

This rearrangement joins TRBV9 to TRBJ2-2; TRBD2 matches 9 bases. J was trimmed by 3 bases and V by 2 bases; bases with no gene match: 5. Per germline, CDR1 SGDLS and CDR2 YYNGEE. The CDR3 is 16 residues long. CDR3 nucleotide sequence: TGTGCCAGCAGCGTGGGGCGGGGGGGAGACACCGGGGAGCTGTTTTTT. The encoded protein is CASSVGRGGDTGELFF. The variable domain in full, completed from reference TRBV9 and TRBJ2-2, reads DSGVTQTPKHLITATGQRVTLRCSPRSGDLSVYWYQQSLDQGLQFLIQYYNGEERAKGNILERFSAQQFPDLHSELNLSSLELGDSALYFCASSVGRGGDTGELFFGEGSRLTVL.

There are a few counts of this clone. The junction does not match germline at one end; this may be a read error. The DNA for the CDR3 is TGTGCTAGCAGCCAAGGGGTAGGATCGGGGACCCAGTACTTC. It translates to CASSQGVGSGTQYF. The chain joins TRBV7-7 to TRBJ2-5; D perhaps matches TRBD1 (5 bases). Germline CDR1 reads SSHAT; CDR2 reads FNYEAQ (reference sequence). CDR3 length equals 14 residues.

This clone was picked up a small number of times. This chain joins TRBV27 and TRBJ1-4; TRBD1 matches 8 bases. J was trimmed by 7 bases and V by 6 bases; bases with no gene match: 10. CDR1 MNHEY and CDR2 SMNVEV come from the germline V gene (reference sequence). This CDR3 comprises 15 residues. The CDR3 region is CASSRKTGVVEKLFF. In nucleotides, the CDR3 is TGTGCCAGCAGCCGGAAGACAGGGGTGGTTGAAAAACTGTTTTTT. Combining the CDR3 with reference TRBV27 and TRBJ1-4 gives the whole variable domain EAQVTQNPRYLITVTGKKLTVTCSQNMNHEYMSWYRQDPGLGLRQIYYSMNVEVTDKGDVPEGYKVSRKEKRNFPLILESPSPNQTSLYFCASSRKTGVVEKLFFGSGTQLSVL.

The V and J genes are TRBV5-4 and TRBJ1-1; D call uncertain. V was trimmed by 0 bases and J by 8 bases, leaving 17 bases between them. CDR3 length: 15 residues. Germline-derived CDR1 and CDR2 are SGHNT and YYREEE (reference sequence). DNA of the CDR3: TGTGCCAGCAGCTTGGGAGCGACTCCTCCCCGCGAAGCTTTCTTT. Translation gives CASSLGATPPREAFF.

The J gene is TRBJ1-2, the V gene TRBV29-1; no reliable D call. The ends were cut back, 2 bases at V and 7 bases at J, with 14 bases in the middle. The CDR3 totals 13 residues. CDR1 SQVTM and CDR2 ANQGSEA come from the germline V gene. The CDR3 sequence is CSVERLGSLGYTF. The CDR3, as DNA: TGCAGCGTTGAAAGGCTAGGTTCGCTTGGCTACACCTTC.

This rearrangement joins TRBV15 to TRBJ2-5; D gene unclear. The germline gives CDR1 LNHNV, CDR2 YYDKDF (reference sequence). The CDR3 spans 13 residues. V shed 0 bases and J shed 4 bases, with 6 bases lying between them. The CDR3 DNA is TGTGCCACCAGCAGAGATGAGGTAGAGACCCAGTACTTC. The encoded protein is CATSRDEVETQYF.

J is TRBJ1-1 and V is TRBV9; D gene unclear. This CDR3 has 15 residues. Germline CDR1 SGDLS, CDR2 YYNGEE. With 3 bases removed from V and 0 bases from J, the gap between germline ends came to 12 bases. The CDR3 is CASSASAVMNTEAFF. The CDR3 DNA sequence: TGTGCCAGCAGCGCCTCGGCGGTCATGAACACTGAAGCTTTCTTT.

This clone was seen only a few times. V and J are TRBV7-8 and TRBJ1-2; TRBD1 agrees at 8 bases. The ends lost 2 bases at V and 0 bases at J; junction bases unmatched: 2. CDR3 length equals 15 residues. Germline CDR1 SGHVS, CDR2 FQNEAQ. The CDR3 DNA reads as TGTGCCAGCAGCTTACCACAGGGGGCTAACTATGGCTACACCTTC. This translates into CASSLPQGANYGYTF. The complete variable domain, with remaining parts taken from reference TRBV7-8 and TRBJ1-2, reads GAGVSQSPRYKVAKRGQDVALRCDPISGHVSLFWYQQALGQGPEFLTYFQNEAQLDKSGLPSDRFFAERPEGSVSTLKIQRTQQEDSAVYLCASSLPQGANYGYTFGSGTRLTVV.

The rearrangement links TRBV27 to TRBJ2-4; D is perhaps TRBD1 (6 bases). Per the germline V gene, CDR1 is MNHEY and CDR2 is SMNVEV (reference sequence). The V gene lost 5 bases and the J gene lost 2 bases, with 22 bases spanning the gap. The CDR3 contains 18 residues. The CDR3 DNA follows: TGTGCCAGCAGTCCGCCGGTACAGGGCCTGGGTACCAAAAACATTCAGTACTTC. Translated: CASSPPVQGLGTKNIQYF.

V gene TRBV19 combines with J gene TRBJ1-2; 8 bases agree with TRBD1. V dropped 7 bases and J dropped 5; count of bases not matched to a gene: 9. Germline CDR1 LNHDA, CDR2 SQIVND (reference sequence). This CDR3 is 14 amino acids long. As DNA, the CDR3 is TGTGCCAGTACCCCAGGGGACAGGTTTTATGGCTACACCTTC. Translation gives CASTPGDRFYGYTF.

The rearrangement joins TRBV28 to TRBJ2-7, with D perhaps matching TRBD2 (6 bases). Trimming stripped 7 bases from V and 3 bases from J, with 19 bases between. CDR1 and CDR2 (germline): MDHEN, SYDVKM. The CDR3 extends over 15 amino acids. The CDR3, as DNA: TGTGCCAGCACTTCCCCGGGTAGCGGTGACTACGAGCAGTACTTC. Translating gives CASTSPGSGDYEQYF.

The chain joins TRBV4-2 to TRBJ2-1; 9 nucleotides line up with TRBD2. The CDR3 sequence is 16 residues long. The germline gives CDR1 LGHNA, CDR2 YNFKEQ. Trimming removed 1 base from V and 8 bases from J; junction bases left unmatched: 9. The CDR3 coding sequence is TGTGCCAGCAGCCAAGGAGCGGGAGGTGGCGGGGATGAGCAGTTCTTC. Translated, it gives CASSQGAGGGGDEQFF.

The rearrangement joins TRBV6-5 to TRBJ1-1; possible D gene TRBD1, 6 bases. This CDR3 is built from 14 residues. With 1 base removed from V and 1 base from J, the gap between germline ends came to 7 bases. Germline-derived CDR1 and CDR2 are MNHEY and SVGAGI. Here the CDR3 reads CASSYLGGNTEAFF. The CDR3 DNA sequence: TGTGCCAGCAGTTACTTAGGGGGGAACACTGAAGCTTTCTTT.

This clone was counted only a few times. The genes are TRBV4-3 and TRBJ2-2; 7 bases agree with TRBD1. CDR3 length: 16 amino acids. V lost 0 bases and J lost 4; bases outside the gene matches: 5. Germline V lookup: CDR1 LGHNA, CDR2 YSLEER. The CDR3 bases are TGCGCCAGCAGCCAAGATCGAAGACAGGGCACCGGGGAGCTGTTTTTT. This translates into CASSQDRRQGTGELFF.